This T cell receptor beta chain was captured in a study of patients and donors after allogeneic stem cell transplantation. The CDR3 has 15 amino acids. CDR1 is SGHRS and CDR2 is YFSETQ in the germline V gene. V was clipped by 2 bases and J by 2 bases, with 12 bases between them. TCRdb fed the RT-PCR reads into MiXCR, producing one record per CDR3 protein. The sample lists hundreds of thousands of distinct CDR3 sequences; approximately 16% were seen once. This clonotype was picked up a small number of times. The rearrangement links TRBV5-1 to TRBJ2-3; perhaps TRBD2 as D (5 bases). The clonotype comes from a human donor who was either an allogeneic HSCT recipient or a stem cell or donor lymphocyte infusion donor (not recorded which). It is not recorded whose cells these are; they may come from a transplant donor. Material: blood, either unsorted or a sorted T cell fraction (not recorded which). As DNA, the CDR3 is TGCGCCAGCAGCTTAGCTAGCCCTCCCACAGATACGCAGTATTTT. Translating gives CASSLASPPTDTQYF.